The entry below gives a single T cell receptor (beta chain) sequence along with its context. Looked up from germline, CDR1 is SGHDT and CDR2 is YYEEEE. J lost 12 bases, V lost 3 bases, and 7 bases had no gene match. This CDR3 comprises 13 residues. Repertoires were generated with immunoSEQ multiplex PCR, while TCRdb's copy carries only in-frame clones and drops some. The repertoire consists of more than 300,000 clones, with roughly four fifths occurring once and the leading ten covering around 5%. The data derive from a study of blood T cell repertoires in COVID-19. For the study at large: Acute-phase and convalescent COVID-19 samples originated in the United States, Italy and Spain.

Sequencing was carried out using PBMCs or T cells enriched from blood (not recorded which). The chain links TRBV5-6 to TRBJ1-4, with 8 nucleotides matching TRBD1. The clonotype was recovered from a woman aged 50 to 60 who had recovered from COVID-19. The CDR3 sequence is CASSWGSTGELFF. The CDR3 nucleotides read TGTGCCAGCAGCTGGGGATCGACAGGGGAACTGTTTTTT.